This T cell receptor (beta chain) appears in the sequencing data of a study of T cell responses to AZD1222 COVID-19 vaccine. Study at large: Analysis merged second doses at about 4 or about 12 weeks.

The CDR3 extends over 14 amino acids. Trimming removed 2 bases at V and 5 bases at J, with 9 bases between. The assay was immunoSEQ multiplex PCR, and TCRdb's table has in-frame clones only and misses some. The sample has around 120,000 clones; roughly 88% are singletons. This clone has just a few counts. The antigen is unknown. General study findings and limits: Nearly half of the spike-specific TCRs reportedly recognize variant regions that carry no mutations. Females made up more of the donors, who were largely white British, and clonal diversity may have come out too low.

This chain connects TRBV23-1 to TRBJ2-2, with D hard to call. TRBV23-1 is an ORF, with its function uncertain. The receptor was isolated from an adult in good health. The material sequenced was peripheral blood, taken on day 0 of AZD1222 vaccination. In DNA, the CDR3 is TGCGCCAGCAGTCAAACAACAAGGACCGGGGAGCTGTTTTTT. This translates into CASSQTTRTGELFF.